This passage covers 8 T cell receptor beta chains from one sample sequenced in a study of T cell repertoires in cytomegalovirus infection. Antigen specificity for these receptors is unknown. TCRdb called the reads again in MiXCR, with one record for every CDR3 protein. The sample consists of some 120,000 distinct CDR3 sequences, around 30% of them appearing once. The sequences come from CD8+ T cells from cultured PBMCs, collected from culture after CMV antigen stimulation. Source of these receptors: a human donor in good health (CMV status not recorded). Some clones in this sample may be carry-over from other donors' samples.

The chain employs TRBV6-8 and TRBJ2-3; the D call may be TRBD1 or TRBD2 (5 bases each). The CDR3 is 17 residues long. Trimming stripped 0 bases from V and 2 bases from J, with 15 bases between. Looked up from germline, CDR1 is MNHGY and CDR2 is SAAAGT. This CDR3 reads CASSYSRGERPTDTQYF. The CDR3 region has the DNA TGTGCCAGCAGTTACTCGAGGGGCGAGCGGCCCACAGATACGCAGTATTTT.

The rearrangement links TRBV5-1 to TRBJ2-7; 8 positions match TRBD1. Germline trimming cut 5 bases from V and 4 bases from J; bases unmatched to any gene: 5. The germline V gene has CDR1 SGHRS and CDR2 YFSETQ. CDR3 length: 13 residues. This CDR3 reads CASRGTGRYEQYF. The CDR3 DNA reads TGCGCCAGCAGAGGGACAGGACGTTACGAGCAGTACTTC.

The chain is built from TRBV11-2 and TRBJ2-1, with TRBD2 identical over 8 bases. Germline CDR1 is SGHAT and CDR2 is FQNNGV. The ends lost 1 base at V and 8 bases at J; junction bases unmatched: 7. The CDR3 loop spans 15 amino acids. In nucleotides, the CDR3 is TGTGCCAGCAGCTTAGCCGGGAGGGCAGGCGATGAGCAGTTCTTC. Its translation: CASSLAGRAGDEQFF.

The gene calls are TRBV9 and TRBJ2-3; either TRBD1 or TRBD2 may fit D (5 bases each). The V end was cut by 0 bases, the J end by 6 bases, with 14 bases between. The V gene's germline CDR1 is SGDLS and CDR2 YYNGEE. The CDR3 has 15 residues. CDR3 DNA: TGTGCCAGCAGCGTAGTGGGCAGGGACGTGGATACGCAGTATTTT. It translates to CASSVVGRDVDTQYF.

This clonotype was seen a handful of times. The chain couples TRBV7-6 to TRBJ2-5; possible D gene TRBD2, 6 bases. Germline-derived CDR1 and CDR2 are SGHVS and FNYEAQ. There are 13 residues in the CDR3. V was pared by 4 bases and J by 4 bases, with 10 bases between. The CDR3 sequence: CASSWGEGETQYF. The CDR3 nucleotides read TGTGCCAGCAGCTGGGGGGAAGGAGAGACCCAGTACTTC. Combining the CDR3 with reference TRBV7-6 and TRBJ2-5 gives the whole variable domain GAGVSQSPRYKVTKRGQDVALRCDPISGHVSLYWYRQALGQGPEFLTYFNYEAQQDKSGLPNDRFSAERPEGSISTLTIQRTEQRDSAMYRCASSWGEGETQYFGPGTRLLVL.

The table lists this clonotype with many counts. The chain carries TRBV6-5 and TRBJ2-5; 9 bases are a match to TRBD1. The CDR3 totals 14 residues. The germline CDR1 and CDR2 sequences are MNHEY and SVGAGI. Unmatched junction bases numbered 3, after V lost 2 bases and J lost 5 bases. The CDR3 spells CASSYPDRGETQYF. For the CDR3, the DNA is TGTGCCAGCAGTTACCCGGACAGGGGCGAGACCCAGTACTTC.

A note on this clonotype: A junction boundary mismatches the germline segment, possibly from a read error. The V and J genes are TRBV29-1 and TRBJ1-2; D remains unclear. In germline, CDR1 is SQVTM, CDR2 ANQGSEA. The CDR3 consists of 14 residues. CDR3 amino acids: CSVEGLEPYYGYTF. The CDR3 coding sequence is TGCAGCGTGGAAGGGTTGGAGCCCTACTATGGCTACACCTTC.

This clonotype was observed a few times. The rearrangement uses TRBV14 and TRBJ2-6; possibly TRBD2 for D (6 bases). This CDR3 has 16 amino acids. Germline V gene data show CDR1 as SGHDN and CDR2 as FVKESK. V lost 1 base to trimming and J lost 2 bases, with 9 bases between them. The CDR3 region has the DNA TGTGCCAGCAGCCAAGGCGCGGGAACTGGGGCCAACGTCCTGACTTTC. It translates to CASSQGAGTGANVLTF.